The clone carrying this T cell receptor beta chain was found a few times. These data are taken from a study of shared T cell receptors in the human thymus. Deletions cut 6 bases from V and 6 bases from J, with 17 bases between. Germline values: CDR1 MDHEN, CDR2 SYDVKM. CDR3 length equals 14 residues. TCRdb keeps only in-frame clones here, not all; method: immunoSEQ multiplex PCR. The table includes 720,000 or so clones, 75% to 90% detected once. These data were also filed under a second study, of human thymus T cells. That work adds: Resections that were taken during corrective heart surgery supplied the thymus tissue.

This TCR derives from a girl under three years old with a congenital heart defect. The sequenced sample consisted of thymocytes. The V and J genes are TRBV28 and TRBJ1-1, with D hard to call. Here the CDR3 reads CASRMNLGRPEAFF. The DNA for the CDR3 is TGTGCCAGCAGAATGAACCTGGGCAGACCTGAAGCTTTCTTT.